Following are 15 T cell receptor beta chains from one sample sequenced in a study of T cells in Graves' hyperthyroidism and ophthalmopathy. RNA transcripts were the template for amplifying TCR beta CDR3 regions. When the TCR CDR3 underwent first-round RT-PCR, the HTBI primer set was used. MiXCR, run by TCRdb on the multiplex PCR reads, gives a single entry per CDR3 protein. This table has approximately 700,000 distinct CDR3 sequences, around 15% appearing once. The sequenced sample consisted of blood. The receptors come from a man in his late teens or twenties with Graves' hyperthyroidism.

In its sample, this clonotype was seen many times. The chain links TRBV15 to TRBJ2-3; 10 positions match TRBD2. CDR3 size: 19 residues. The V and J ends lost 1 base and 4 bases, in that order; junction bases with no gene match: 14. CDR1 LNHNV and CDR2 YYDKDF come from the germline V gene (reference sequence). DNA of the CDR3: TGTGCCACCAGCAGAGCGCTAGCGGGAGATGGTATCGTCGCAGATACGCAGTATTTT. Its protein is CATSRALAGDGIVADTQYF.

This CDR3 is CSVKGRNYGYTF. The CDR3 coding sequence is TGCAGCGTTAAAGGCAGGAACTATGGCTACACCTTC. V is TRBV29-1 and J is TRBJ1-2; no firm D call. Germline V gene sequence: CDR1 SQVTM, CDR2 ANQGSEA. V was clipped by 5 bases and J by 2 bases, with 9 bases between them. The CDR3 consists of 12 residues. Combining the CDR3 with reference TRBV29-1 and TRBJ1-2 gives the whole variable domain SAVISQKPSRDICQRGTSLTIQCQVDSQVTMMFWYRQQPGQSLTLIATANQGSEATYESGFVIDKFPISRPNLTFSTLTVSNMSPEDSSIYLCSVKGRNYGYTFGSGTRLTVV.

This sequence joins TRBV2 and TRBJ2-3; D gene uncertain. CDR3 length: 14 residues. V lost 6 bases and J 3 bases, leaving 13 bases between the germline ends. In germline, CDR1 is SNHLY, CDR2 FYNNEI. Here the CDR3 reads CASRTGGGTDTQYF. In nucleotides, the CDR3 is TGTGCCAGCAGGACGGGTGGTGGGACAGATACGCAGTATTTT.

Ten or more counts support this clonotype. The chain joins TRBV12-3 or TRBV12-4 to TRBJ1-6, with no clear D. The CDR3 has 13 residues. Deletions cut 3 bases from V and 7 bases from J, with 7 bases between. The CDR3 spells CASSFYGNSPLHF. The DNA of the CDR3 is TGTGCCAGCAGTTTCTACGGAAATTCACCCCTCCACTTT.

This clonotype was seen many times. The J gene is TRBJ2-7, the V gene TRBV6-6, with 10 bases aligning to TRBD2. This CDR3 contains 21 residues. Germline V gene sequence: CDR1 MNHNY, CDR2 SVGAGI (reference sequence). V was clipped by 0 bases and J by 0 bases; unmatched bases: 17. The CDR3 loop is CASSYSSQGDAAGGPSYEQYF. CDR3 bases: TGTGCCAGCAGTTACTCCAGTCAGGGGGACGCAGCGGGGGGGCCCTCCTACGAGCAGTACTTC.

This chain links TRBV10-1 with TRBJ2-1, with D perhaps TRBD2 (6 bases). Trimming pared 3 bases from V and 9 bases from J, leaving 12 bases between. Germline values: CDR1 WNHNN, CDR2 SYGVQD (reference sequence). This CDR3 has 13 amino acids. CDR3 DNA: TGCGCCAGCAGTGAACTACTAGCCGGTGAGCAGTTCTTC. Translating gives CASSELLAGEQFF.

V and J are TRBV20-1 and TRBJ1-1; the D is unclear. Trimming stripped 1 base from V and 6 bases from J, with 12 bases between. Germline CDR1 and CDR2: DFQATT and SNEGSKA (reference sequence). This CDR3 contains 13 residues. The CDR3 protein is CSARVSPLPEAFF. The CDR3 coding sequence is TGCAGTGCTAGAGTTAGCCCCTTACCTGAAGCTTTCTTT.

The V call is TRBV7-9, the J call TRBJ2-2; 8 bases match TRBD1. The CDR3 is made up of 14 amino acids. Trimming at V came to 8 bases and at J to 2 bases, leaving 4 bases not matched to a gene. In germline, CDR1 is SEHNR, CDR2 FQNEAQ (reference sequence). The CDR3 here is CASGGQGNTGELFF. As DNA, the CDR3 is TGTGCCAGCGGCGGACAGGGAAACACCGGGGAGCTGTTTTTT.

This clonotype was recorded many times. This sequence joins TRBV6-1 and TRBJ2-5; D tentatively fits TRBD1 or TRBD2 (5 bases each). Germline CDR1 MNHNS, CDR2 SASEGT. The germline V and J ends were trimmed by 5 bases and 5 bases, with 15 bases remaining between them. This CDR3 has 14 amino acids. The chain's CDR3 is CASSYRDQRETQYF. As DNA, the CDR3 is TGTGCCAGCAGTTATCGGGACCAACGGGAGACCCAGTACTTC.

For the CDR3, the DNA is TGTGCCAGCAGTTACGGACGGGCAACTAATGAAAAACTGTTTTTT. This translates into CASSYGRATNEKLFF. The rearrangement links TRBV6-5 to TRBJ1-4; D is ambiguous. This CDR3 comprises 15 residues. Germline lookup yields CDR1 MNHEY and CDR2 SVGAGI. Trimming left V 2 bases short and J 0 bases short, with 7 bases between.

CDR3 loop: CASSPPGGGATGELFF. The CDR3 DNA sequence: TGTGCCAGCAGCCCACCCGGGGGGGGCGCGACCGGGGAGCTGTTTTTT. V gene TRBV7-2 combines with J gene TRBJ2-2; TRBD2 matches 8 bases. This CDR3 comprises 16 residues. V lost 5 bases and J lost 5; bases outside the gene matches: 10. The germline V gene has CDR1 SGHTA and CDR2 FQGNSA.

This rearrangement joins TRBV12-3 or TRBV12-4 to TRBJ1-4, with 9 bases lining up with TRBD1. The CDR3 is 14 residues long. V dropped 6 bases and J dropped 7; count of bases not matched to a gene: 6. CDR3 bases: TGTGCCAGCAGACGCCGACAGGGGGGTGAAAAACTGTTTTTT. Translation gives CASRRRQGGEKLFF.

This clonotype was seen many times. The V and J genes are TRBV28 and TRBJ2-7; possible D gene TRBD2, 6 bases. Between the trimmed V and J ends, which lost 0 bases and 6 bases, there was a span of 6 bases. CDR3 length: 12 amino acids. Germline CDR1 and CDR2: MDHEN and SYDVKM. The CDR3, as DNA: TGTGCCAGCAGTTTATGGGGGGGCGAGCAGTACTTC. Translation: CASSLWGGEQYF.

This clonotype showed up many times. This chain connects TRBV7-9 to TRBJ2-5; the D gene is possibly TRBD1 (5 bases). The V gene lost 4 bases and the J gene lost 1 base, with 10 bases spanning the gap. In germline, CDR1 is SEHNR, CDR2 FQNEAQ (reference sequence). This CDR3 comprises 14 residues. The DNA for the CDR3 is TGTGCCAGCAGCTCCGGACAACCCCAAGAGACCCAGTACTTC. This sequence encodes CASSSGQPQETQYF.

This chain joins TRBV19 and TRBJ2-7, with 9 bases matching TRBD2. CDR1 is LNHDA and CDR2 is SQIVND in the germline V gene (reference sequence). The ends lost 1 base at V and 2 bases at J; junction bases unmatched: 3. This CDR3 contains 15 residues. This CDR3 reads CASSIGTSATYEQYF. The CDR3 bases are TGTGCCAGTAGTATAGGGACTAGCGCGACCTACGAGCAGTACTTC.